Described below is a single T cell receptor (beta chain) sequence and its context. At one end the junction does not follow the germline gene, possibly because of a read error. The data stem from a study of blood T cell repertoires in COVID-19. Overall study: Collection of acute and convalescent COVID-19 samples took place in the United States, Italy and Spain. PBMCs, B-cell-depleted T cells, or T cells provided the cDNA or gDNA that made up the material.

Per the original methods: Amplification from reference gene primers served as the basis for estimated nucleated cell counts. The table came from immunoSEQ multiplex PCR; TCRdb's copy has only in-frame clones and leaves some out. That table supplies the V and J calls and clone size; D and trimming were determined from the DNA. The sample contains around 49,000 clones, about 86% of which appear only once. Those enrolled in Seattle joined during active infection and were followed longitudinally afterward. The CDR3 has 11 amino acids. Germline CDR1 reads ENHRY; CDR2 reads SYGVKD. The chain links TRBV10-3 to TRBJ1-4, with 7 bases lining up with TRBD1. The source material was peripheral blood. The source is a woman of 80 years or more with COVID-19, enrolled during active disease. The CDR3 sequence: CAISDGNDRVF. The CDR3 coding sequence is TGTGCCATCAGTGATGGTAATGACAGGGTCTTT.